Presented here are 22 T cell receptor beta chains from one specimen sequenced in a study of T cell repertoires in cytomegalovirus infection. TCRdb reprocessed the reads with MiXCR, giving one entry per CDR3 protein. The sample carries some 350,000 distinct CDR3 sequences, around a sixth recorded once. The sample was PBMCs. The receptors come from a human donor in good health (CMV status not recorded). Some clones in this sample may be carry-over from other donors' samples.

This clonotype was observed at least ten times. This CDR3 is CASSLAEDSPLHF. The DNA of the CDR3 is TGCGCCAGCAGCTTGGCGGAGGATTCACCCCTCCACTTT. The chain couples TRBV5-1 to TRBJ1-6, with unresolved D. CDR1 is SGHRS, CDR2 YFSETQ, per germline. This CDR3 spans 13 amino acids. The germline V and J ends were trimmed by 0 bases and 8 bases, with 6 bases remaining between them.

This clonotype was observed at least ten times. CDR3 in amino acids: CASNTGLQPTEQYF. The CDR3 region has the DNA TGTGCCAGCAACACCGGGCTTCAACCGACGGAGCAGTACTTC. The chain uses TRBV6-1 and TRBJ2-7; D gene ambiguous. The CDR3 has 14 amino acids. Germline V lookup: CDR1 MNHNS, CDR2 SASEGT. Trimming took 7 bases from V and 7 from J, leaving 20 bases between them.

The rearrangement uses TRBV5-5 and TRBJ2-1, with 14 bases identical to TRBD2. Trimming cost V 4 bases and J 9 bases; bases outside gene matches: 6. The CDR3 sequence is 15 residues long. CDR1 and CDR2 (germline): SGHKS, YYEKEE (reference sequence). For the CDR3, the DNA is TGTGCCAGCAGCCTGGGGACTAGCGGGGGTAGTGAGCAGTTCTTC. It codes for CASSLGTSGGSEQFF.

In this sample, this clonotype turned up a few times. The rearrangement joins TRBV19 to TRBJ1-5; 9 bases are shared with TRBD1. The CDR3 has 14 residues. Germline V CDR1 and CDR2: LNHDA, SQIVND (reference sequence). Germline trimming cut 1 base from V and 5 bases from J; bases unmatched to any gene: 0. CDR3 sequence reads: CASSIGTGDQPQHF. The CDR3 nucleotides are TGTGCCAGTAGTATAGGGACAGGGGATCAGCCCCAGCATTTT.

Ten or more counts support this clonotype. This chain connects TRBV11-2 to TRBJ2-2; 9 bases fit TRBD2. Germline trimming cut 4 bases from V and 6 bases from J; bases unmatched to any gene: 9. Per the germline V gene, CDR1 is SGHAT and CDR2 is FQNNGV. CDR3 length: 16 amino acids. CDR3 region: CASSSEISGSAGELFF. Here the CDR3 DNA reads TGTGCCAGCAGCTCTGAAATTAGCGGGAGTGCCGGGGAGCTGTTTTTT.

CDR3 sequence reads: CASSPRTGTNEKLFF. In DNA form, the CDR3 reads TGTGCCAGCTCACCGCGGACAGGGACTAATGAAAAACTGTTTTTT. V is TRBV18 and J is TRBJ1-4; TRBD1 matches 8 bases. The CDR3 has 15 amino acids. V shed 3 bases and J 2 bases; nucleotides not matched to a gene: 2. CDR1 is KGHSH and CDR2 is LQKENI in the germline V gene.

A few counts support this clonotype. The CDR3 DNA is TGCAGCGTTGAAGATCGTGGCAAACGGGGGTACACTGAAGCTTTCTTT. Its translation is CSVEDRGKRGYTEAFF. The chain has TRBV29-1 and TRBJ1-1; weak D call: TRBD1 (5 bases). Deletions cut 0 bases from V and 3 bases from J, with 17 bases between. The CDR3 length is 16 residues. Germline values: CDR1 SQVTM, CDR2 ANQGSEA.

The rearrangement uses TRBV27 and TRBJ2-5, with D hard to call. V shed 5 bases and J shed 5 bases, with 15 bases lying between them. The CDR3 is 14 amino acids. Germline V gene sequence: CDR1 MNHEY, CDR2 SMNVEV (reference sequence). CDR3 loop: CASSPRGDGETQYF. CDR3 DNA sequence: TGTGCCAGCAGTCCGCGTGGGGATGGGGAGACCCAGTACTTC.

This clonotype came up many times. The chain combines TRBV12-3 or TRBV12-4 with TRBJ2-6; a weak D match, TRBD1 (6 bases). V lost 5 bases to trimming and J lost 2 bases, with 13 bases between them. The CDR3 length is 16 residues. The CDR3 DNA follows: TGTGCCAGCAGTCCCCGGACAGTCCCTGGGGCCAACGTCCTGACTTTC. Protein product: CASSPRTVPGANVLTF.

This clonotype was recorded a few times. DNA for the CDR3: TGTGCCAGCAGCCATTTCCTGGAGAGGTCGAGGCAGCCGGACGAGCAGTACTTC. Its translation is CASSHFLERSRQPDEQYF. V is TRBV4-2 and J is TRBJ2-7; no firm D call. V was shortened by 3 bases and J by 5 bases, with 26 bases between the two germline ends. This CDR3 contains 18 residues. The germline V gene has CDR1 LGHNA and CDR2 YNFKEQ.

This chain joins TRBV5-5 and TRBJ1-1; 8 bases are a match to TRBD1. Germline CDR1 and CDR2: SGHKS and YYEKEE (reference sequence). V was clipped by 2 bases and J by 2 bases; unmatched bases: 2. The CDR3 contains 14 residues. The CDR3 DNA is TGTGCCAGCAGCTTCAGGGGGCTAAACACTGAAGCTTTCTTT. Translating gives CASSFRGLNTEAFF.

This chain joins TRBV12-3 or TRBV12-4 and TRBJ2-1; 7 positions agree with TRBD1. The CDR3 sequence is 12 residues long. The V segment lost 6 bases and the J segment 8 bases; nucleotides outside the gene matches: 4. CDR3: CASRTGVDEQFF. CDR3 DNA sequence: TGTGCCAGCAGAACAGGGGTCGATGAGCAGTTCTTC.

The chain recombines TRBV5-4 with TRBJ2-1; 8 nucleotides align to TRBD2. With 0 bases clipped from V and 1 base from J, the junction kept 9 bases outside the gene matches. Germline V gene data show CDR1 as SGHNT and CDR2 as YYREEE (reference sequence). This CDR3 has 18 amino acids. The CDR3 region is CASSLGSGVTESYNEQFF. The CDR3 nucleotides are TGTGCCAGCAGCTTGGGTAGCGGGGTTACTGAATCCTACAATGAGCAGTTCTTC.

The V gene is TRBV15, the J gene TRBJ2-4; D call uncertain. CDR1 and CDR2 (germline): LNHNV, YYDKDF (reference sequence). V was trimmed by 0 bases and J by 1 base, leaving 10 bases between them. This CDR3 has 16 residues. The CDR3 is CATSREGLRAKNIQYF. In DNA form, the CDR3 reads TGTGCCACCAGCAGAGAGGGCCTCAGGGCCAAAAACATTCAGTACTTC.

This clonotype was counted only a few times. The CDR3 DNA reads TGTGCCAGCAGCGGATACACGAACACCGGGGAGCTGTTTTTT. Translated: CASSGYTNTGELFF. The chain couples TRBV11-1 to TRBJ2-2; D is unresolved. The CDR3 consists of 14 residues. V dropped 5 bases and J dropped 0 bases, with 7 bases sitting between them. CDR1 is SGHAT and CDR2 is FQDESV in the germline V gene (reference sequence).

This clonotype occurred a few times. The chain joins TRBV11-2 to TRBJ2-1; 9 nucleotides match TRBD2. Trimming removed 3 bases from V and 2 bases from J; junction bases left unmatched: 5. The CDR3 contains 16 residues. The V gene's germline CDR1 is SGHAT and CDR2 FQNNGV. The CDR3 loop is CASSLWTSVTYNEQFF. CDR3 sequence (DNA): TGTGCCAGCAGCTTGTGGACTAGCGTTACCTACAATGAGCAGTTCTTC. The full variable domain, completed using reference TRBV11-2 and TRBJ2-1, is EAGVAQSPRYKIIEKRQSVAFWCNPISGHATLYWYQQILGQGPKLLIQFQNNGVVDDSQLPKDRFSAERLKGVDSTLKIQPAKLEDSAVYLCASSLWTSVTYNEQFFGPGTRLTVL.

Ten or more counts support this clonotype. The V call is TRBV12-3 or TRBV12-4, the J call TRBJ1-1, with D possibly being TRBD1 (6 bases). The CDR3 extends over 13 amino acids. Deletions cut 4 bases from V and 1 base from J, with 7 bases between. CDR3: CASSWGQNTEAFF. The CDR3 bases are TGTGCCAGCAGTTGGGGACAGAACACTGAAGCTTTCTTT.

This clonotype was seen repeatedly, ten times or more. DNA of the CDR3: TGTGCCAGCAGCCTCGACAGGGAGCCAGATACGCAGTATTTT. Residues: CASSLDREPDTQYF. The chain joins TRBV7-6 to TRBJ2-3; 7 bases map to TRBD1. V lost 5 bases and J lost 4; bases outside the gene matches: 6. Per the germline V gene, CDR1 is SGHVS and CDR2 is FNYEAQ. There are 14 residues in the CDR3.

At least ten counts were recorded for this clonotype. The genes are TRBV19 and TRBJ2-6; D is possibly TRBD1 (6 bases). V gave up 5 bases and J gave up 3 bases, with 17 bases separating them. This CDR3 region has 17 residues. Germline V gives CDR1 LNHDA, CDR2 SQIVND (reference sequence). CDR3: CASSPRNRVFGANVLTF. For the CDR3, the DNA is TGTGCCAGTAGTCCTCGGAACAGGGTATTTGGGGCCAACGTCCTGACTTTC.

This clonotype has ten or more counts. The chain has TRBV7-2 and TRBJ2-7, with a tentative D call TRBD1 (6 bases). Germline CDR1 SGHTA, CDR2 FQGNSA. With 1 base removed from V and 2 bases from J, the gap between germline ends came to 12 bases. This CDR3 has 15 amino acids. The CDR3 here is CASSLGRQGTYEQYF. The CDR3 DNA reads TGTGCCAGCAGCTTAGGCAGGCAGGGGACCTACGAGCAGTACTTC.

This clonotype has more than one count but fewer than ten. This chain joins TRBV28 and TRBJ1-5, with no clear D. V lost 3 bases, J lost 7 bases, and 10 bases lay in between. The CDR3 covers 13 residues. Germline values: CDR1 MDHEN, CDR2 SYDVKM. The CDR3 DNA is TGTGCCAGCAGTTTTCGTTACGGGCAGCCCCAGCATTTT. Encoded protein: CASSFRYGQPQHF.

This clonotype was seen more than once but under ten times. This chain uses TRBV4-1 with TRBJ1-4; D remains unclear. The CDR3 is made up of 15 amino acids. V was cut by 1 base and J by 5 bases, with 11 bases left in between. The germline CDR1 and CDR2 sequences are MGHRA and YSYEKL. This CDR3 reads CASSQVIVGNEKLFF. For the CDR3, the DNA is TGCGCCAGCAGCCAAGTAATCGTCGGAAATGAAAAACTGTTTTTT.